This TCR beta chain stems from a study of shared clonotypes between healthy human individuals. Findings and caveats of the study: Donor clonotype sharing was expected to depend on sequencing depth.

V shed 5 bases and J 9 bases; nucleotides not matched to a gene: 10. The CDR3 sequence is 16 residues long. Germline CDR1 is SGHAT and CDR2 is FQNNGV. Details on this clone: Its target is not known.

PBMC DNA, left unsorted, was sequenced on ten immunoSEQ deep assay plates. Assay used: immunoSEQ multiplex PCR; TCRdb lists only in-frame clones, some missing. The table lists 450,000 to 500,000 clones, over 70% of them singletons. Sequenced: PBMCs. The rearrangement uses TRBV11-2 and TRBJ2-1, with TRBD2 matching 13 bases. This sequence was found in a woman aged 40 to 50 in good health. Some clones in this sample may be carry-over from other donors' samples. CDR3 bases: TGTGCCAGCAGCCTAACTAGCGGGAGGGCCCTTCGTGAGCAGTTCTTC. It yields the protein CASSLTSGRALREQFF. Full variable domain (outside the CDR3, taken from reference TRBV11-2 and TRBJ2-1): EAGVAQSPRYKIIEKRQSVAFWCNPISGHATLYWYQQILGQGPKLLIQFQNNGVVDDSQLPKDRFSAERLKGVDSTLKIQPAKLEDSAVYLCASSLTSGRALREQFFGPGTRLTVL.